This T cell receptor (beta chain) was sequenced in a study of identical twins. On this clonotype: A read error is likely, as this CDR3 ends without the conserved phenylalanine or tryptophan.

Healthy Caucasian individuals made up all the donors. Trimming took 4 bases from V and 4 from J; bases not matched to a gene: 6. The CDR3 runs to 15 residues. Germline V lookup: CDR1 MNHNS, CDR2 SASEGT. TCRdb recomputed calls from the 5' RACE reads with MiXCR, one row per CDR3 protein. Of 1,800,000 or so distinct CDR3 sequences listed, roughly a third are singletons. The source material was cord blood. V and J are TRBV6-1 and TRBJ1-5; 8 positions match TRBD1. The TCR originated in a newborn girl in good health. CDR3 sequence reads: CASSATGALNQPQHC. As DNA, the CDR3 is TGTGCCAGCAGTGCGACAGGGGCCCTTAATCAGCCCCAGCATTGT.